The next 6 T cell receptor beta chains were all read from a single sample in a study of beta chain features in type 1 diabetes. Reverse transcribing all isolated RNA meant expressed TCRB transcripts were sequenced. The method was immunoSEQ multiplex PCR; TCRdb's version includes in-frame clones alone and lacks a portion of them. The sample lists tens of thousands of clones; about 32% were seen once. Sample: stem cell memory CD4+ T cells from blood. The receptors were gathered from a woman in her late teens or twenties in good health.

This clone was detected only a few times. This chain joins TRBV18 and TRBJ2-3; 8 nucleotides align to TRBD1. Germline CDR1 reads KGHSH; CDR2 reads LQKENI. This CDR3 is built from 12 residues. Trimming cost V 2 bases and J 9 bases; bases outside gene matches: 1. This chain's CDR3 is CASSPNRGTQYF. CDR3 nucleotides: TGTGCCAGCTCACCAAACAGGGGGACGCAGTATTTT.

The J gene is TRBJ2-3, the V gene TRBV7-9; 8 bases line up with TRBD1. Germline V gives CDR1 SEHNR, CDR2 FQNEAQ (reference sequence). This CDR3 has 14 residues. With 5 bases clipped from V and 5 bases from J, the junction kept 6 bases outside the gene matches. CDR3: CASSLRQGQDTQYF. The CDR3 DNA reads as TGTGCCAGCAGCCTCCGACAGGGGCAAGATACGCAGTATTTT.

The chain links TRBV6-5 to TRBJ1-1; D gene uncertain. The CDR3 is made up of 14 amino acids. Trimming took 2 bases from V and 4 from J, leaving 11 bases between them. Per germline, CDR1 MNHEY and CDR2 SVGAGI. The CDR3 DNA is TGTGCCAGCAGTTACGGGTATTCGGGCACTGAAGCTTTCTTT. Encoded protein: CASSYGYSGTEAFF.

This sequence joins TRBV9 and TRBJ2-7; the D gene is possibly TRBD2 (6 bases). V was trimmed by 0 bases and J by 3 bases, leaving 13 bases between them. The germline V gene has CDR1 SGDLS and CDR2 YYNGEE. This CDR3 contains 15 residues. The CDR3 sequence is CASSVATGRFYEQYF. In nucleotides, the CDR3 is TGTGCCAGCAGCGTAGCTACGGGGAGGTTCTACGAGCAGTACTTC.

The rearrangement links TRBV15 to TRBJ1-3, with no clear D. CDR1 LNHNV and CDR2 YYDKDF come from the germline V gene (reference sequence). The CDR3 runs to 15 residues. Between the trimmed V and J ends, which lost 0 bases and 3 bases, there was a span of 9 bases. The CDR3 sequence is CATSRDAGSGNTIYF. The CDR3 coding sequence is TGTGCCACCAGCAGAGATGCGGGTAGTGGAAACACCATATATTTT.

The chain has TRBV15 and TRBJ2-7; TRBD2 matches 10 bases. V gave up 0 bases and J gave up 4 bases; unmatched junction bases: 3. This CDR3 spans 15 amino acids. Germline assignment: CDR1 LNHNV and CDR2 YYDKDF (reference sequence). The CDR3: CATSREGSGGYEQYF. As DNA, the CDR3 is TGTGCCACCAGCAGAGAGGGTAGCGGGGGGTACGAGCAGTACTTC.